This TCR beta chain was captured in a study of T cells in Graves' hyperthyroidism and ophthalmopathy. In this sample, this clonotype turned up once. Its specificity is unknown. As the CDR3 is not closed by the conserved phenylalanine or tryptophan, this likely results from a read error. Diagnostic decisions used clinical symptoms, serum thyroxine and TRAb, thyroid ultrasound and orbital computed tomography. Fresh peripheral blood, 10 ml, was the source of the PBMCs. Amplified TCR beta CDR3 regions came from RNA transcripts. When the TCR CDR3 underwent first-round RT-PCR, the HTBI primer set was used. TCRdb recomputed calls from the multiplex PCR reads with MiXCR, one row per CDR3 protein. The table includes 300,000 to 350,000 distinct CDR3 sequences, around a sixth detected once. Whole-study findings and limits: Most thyroid clonotypes that were expanded above 0.001 also turned up in blood.

This CDR3 spans 13 amino acids. Germline V lookup: CDR1 LGHNA, CDR2 YNFKEQ. V was clipped by 4 bases and J by 3 bases, with 10 bases between them. Source material: blood. V gene TRBV4-2 combines with J gene TRBJ2-7, with D perhaps TRBD2 (5 bases). This receptor was taken from a man aged 25 to 40 with Graves' hyperthyroidism. The CDR3 spells CASSRELVYEQYL. CDR3 sequence (DNA): TGTGCCAGCAGCCGCGAACTAGTCTACGAGCAGTACTTA.